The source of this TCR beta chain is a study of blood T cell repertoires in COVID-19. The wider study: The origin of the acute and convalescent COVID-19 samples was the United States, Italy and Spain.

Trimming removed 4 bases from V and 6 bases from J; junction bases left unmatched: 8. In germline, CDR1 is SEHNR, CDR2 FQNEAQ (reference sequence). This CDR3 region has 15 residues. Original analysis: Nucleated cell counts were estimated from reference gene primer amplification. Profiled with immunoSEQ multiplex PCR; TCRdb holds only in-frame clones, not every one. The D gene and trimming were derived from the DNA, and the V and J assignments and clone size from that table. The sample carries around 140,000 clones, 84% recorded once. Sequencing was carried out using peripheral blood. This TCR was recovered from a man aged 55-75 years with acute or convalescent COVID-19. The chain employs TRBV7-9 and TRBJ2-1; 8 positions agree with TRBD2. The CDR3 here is CASSSSGSASNEQFF. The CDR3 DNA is TGTGCCAGCAGCTCAAGCGGGAGTGCCTCCAATGAGCAGTTCTTC.